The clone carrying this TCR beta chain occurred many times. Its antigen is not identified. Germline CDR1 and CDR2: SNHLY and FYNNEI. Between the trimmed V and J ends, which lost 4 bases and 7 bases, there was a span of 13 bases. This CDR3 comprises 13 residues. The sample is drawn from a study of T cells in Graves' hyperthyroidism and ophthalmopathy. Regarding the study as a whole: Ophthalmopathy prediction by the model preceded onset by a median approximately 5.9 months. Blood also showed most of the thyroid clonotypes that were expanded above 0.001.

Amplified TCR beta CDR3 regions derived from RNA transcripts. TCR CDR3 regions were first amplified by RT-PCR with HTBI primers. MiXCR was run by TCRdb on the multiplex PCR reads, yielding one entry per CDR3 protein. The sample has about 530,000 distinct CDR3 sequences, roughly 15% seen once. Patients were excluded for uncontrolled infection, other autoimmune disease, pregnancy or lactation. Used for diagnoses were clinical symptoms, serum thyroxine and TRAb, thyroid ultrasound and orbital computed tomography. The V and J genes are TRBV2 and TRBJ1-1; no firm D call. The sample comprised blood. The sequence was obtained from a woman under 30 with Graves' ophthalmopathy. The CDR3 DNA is TGTGCCAGCAGTGTAGGGAGGGAAAGTGAAGCTTTCTTT. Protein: CASSVGRESEAFF.